This T cell receptor (beta chain) was documented in a study of radiotherapy plus CTLA-4 blockade in lung cancer. The CDR3 has 14 residues. CDR1 is SGHTA, CDR2 FQGNSA, per germline. Deletions cut 0 bases from V and 8 bases from J, with 11 bases between. TCRdb's table, derived via immunoSEQ multiplex PCR, lists solely in-frame clones and lacks some. The table shows about 76,000 clones, with around 81% occurring only once. Sample: peripheral blood, taken from a patient treated with radiotherapy plus ipilimumab. The TCR was taken from a human donor with non-small cell lung cancer whose response to radiotherapy plus ipilimumab could not be evaluated. Some clones in this sample may be carry-over from other donors' samples. The gene calls are TRBV7-2 and TRBJ2-1; D remains ambiguous. The CDR3 reads CASSLAVLPDEQFF. The DNA for the CDR3 is TGTGCCAGCAGCTTAGCCGTCCTCCCCGATGAGCAGTTCTTC.